This is a list of T cell receptor beta chains from one sample in a study of T-cell memory formation after mild COVID-19. Via MiXCR, TCRdb re-called the 5' RACE reads, giving one row per CDR3 protein. The sample holds under 90,000 distinct CDR3 sequences, approximately 14% seen once. The sequenced material came from PBMCs or a T cell subset sorted from them (not recorded which). The source of these receptors is an adult woman who had mild COVID-19 (a few samples of this study predate the infection). Cell type and time point are not known. The CDR3 runs from the conserved cysteine through the conserved F or W. A D gene is named only where the DNA matches it firmly. Clone size is not always given. Where it is, it says once, few, many or a class for expanded clones.

abundance	j_gene	v_gene	d_gene	CDR3nt	CDR3aa
-	TRBJ2-5	TRBV5-1	TRBD1	TGCGCCAGCAGCTTGGACAGGGGGCCCCAAGAGACCCAGTACTTC	CASSLDRGPQETQYF
-	TRBJ2-4	TRBV11-2	-	TGTGCCAGCAGCACCCTGTGGGGGAAAGAAAACATTCAGTACTTC	CASSTLWGKENIQYF
-	TRBJ1-5	TRBV15	-	TGTGCCACCAGCAGAGATCGGGGCCAGCCCCAGCATTTT	CATSRDRGQPQHF
-	TRBJ1-1	TRBV4-3	-	TGCGCCAGCAGCCAAGAAACAGCAATGAACACTGAAGCTTTCTTT	CASSQETAMNTEAFF
-	TRBJ2-2	TRBV9	-	TGTGACAGCAGCGTACGCGGGTCCGGGGAGCTGTTTTTT	CDSSVRGSGELFF
-	TRBJ1-6	TRBV6-5	-	TGTGCCAGCAGTTACGGTGCTGGACGGAATTCACCCCTCCACTTT	CASSYGAGRNSPLHF
-	TRBJ2-7	TRBV7-9	-	TGTGCCAGCAGCTTAGGTGTCTCGGGGTTCGAGCAGTACTTC	CASSLGVSGFEQYF
-	TRBJ2-7	TRBV23-1	-	TGCGCCAGCAGTCAATCTAGGCGGAGGGTCTGTTCCCAGGTCTACGAGCAGTACTTC	CASSQSRRRVCSQVYEQYF
many	TRBJ1-2	TRBV7-9	-	TGTGCCAGCAGCTTAGGACATACTCCCGCTCACACCTTC	CASSLGHTPAHTF
-	TRBJ1-2	TRBV12-3/TRBV12-4	-	TGTGCCAGCAGTTTAGGTCTACAGGCCTTTAACTATGGCTACACCTTC	CASSLGLQAFNYGYTF
-	TRBJ2-5	TRBV18	TRBD1	TGTGCCAGCTCACCCTCCTCGGCGACAGGGTGGCAAGAGACCCAGTACTTC	CASSPSSATGWQETQYF
few	TRBJ1-2	TRBV24-1	-	TGTGCCACCAGTGACCCACAGGGATCCTATGGCTACACCTTC	CATSDPQGSYGYTF
few	TRBJ1-2	TRBV7-9	TRBD1	TGTGCCAGCAGCTTAGGAGGCAGGGGGCACGGCTATGGCTACACCTTC	CASSLGGRGHGYGYTF
few	TRBJ2-2	TRBV27	TRBD2	TGTGCCAGCAGTGCCGGACTAGACGGGGAGCTGTTTTTT	CASSAGLDGELFF
many	TRBJ2-3	TRBV4-3	TRBD2	TGCGCCAGCAGTCGGACTAGCGGGAGCACAGATACGCAGTATTTT	CASSRTSGSTDTQYF
-	TRBJ2-7	TRBV30	TRBD2	TGTGCCTGGAGCACGGGAGGGCCCTACGAGCAGTACTTC	CAWSTGGPYEQYF
few	TRBJ2-1	TRBV5-8	-	TGTGCCAGCAGCCTTCGGGACACCCTAAACAATGAGCAGTTCTTC	CASSLRDTLNNEQFF
-	TRBJ1-5	TRBV7-3	-	TGTGCCAGCAGCTTTGGCGGGAAACGAAATCAGCCCCAGCATTTT	CASSFGGKRNQPQHF
-	TRBJ2-2	TRBV4-3	-	TGCGCCAGCAGCCAACCAACCCTACCGGGACCGGTATTGGACGGGGAGCTGTTTTTT	CASSQPTLPGPVLDGELFF